This TCR beta chain was observed in a study of cytomegalovirus exposure and HLA in healthy donors. Primers included in the PCR were 60 Vbeta and 13 Jbeta primers. The method was immunoSEQ multiplex PCR; TCRdb's version includes in-frame clones alone and lacks a portion of them. The table shows 170,000 or so clones, with about four fifths occurring only once. A few counts support this clone. The antigen remains undetermined. Study observations and caveats: One later analysis reportedly identified an Asian-associated ancestry cluster that showed fewer N-insertions than the approximately 600-donor mean. Specific recognition of CMV antigens was confirmed in vitro for a few chains (all CMV-associated). Earlier analysis looked at TCR beta V segments, and most were productive about 87% or about 30% of the time.

The CDR3 length is 13 residues. Germline lookup yields CDR1 MNHNS and CDR2 SASEGT. Germline trimming cut 5 bases from V and 2 bases from J; bases unmatched to any gene: 3. The J gene is TRBJ2-7, the V gene TRBV6-1; 7 positions match TRBD1. Sequencing was done on a sample of PBMCs. The TCR was taken from a woman aged 45-65 years in good health and CMV-seropositive. The CDR3 loop is CASSRRGPYEQYF. The CDR3 coding sequence is TGTGCCAGCAGTCGAAGGGGGCCCTACGAGCAGTACTTC.